The 10 T cell receptor beta chains below all came from one sample that was sequenced in a study of blood T cells in healthy people across ages (dated by TCRdb to about 2015). The library came from 5' RACE. Sequencing relied on an Illumina HiSeq 2500. A second about 7 to 11 cycle PCR used a sample-barcoded 5' primer and a J-beta primer mix. The public sequencing data were trimmed at Q25 with fastp and processed into clonotypes with MiXCR by TCRdb, which kept only in-frame beta chains. Duplicate CDR3 protein sequences are folded into a single record with the most common DNA and genes. The sample data list some 640,000 distinct CDR3 sequences, and around 45% of these were observed just once. Of the sample, 30% to 40% falls within the top ten clones. Sequencing used blood. These receptors all stem from a woman aged 55 to 70 in good health.

This clonotype occurred a few times. The chain uses TRBV20-1 and TRBJ2-1; 9 bases align to TRBD2. V shed 1 base, J shed 7 bases, and the junction held 5 bases outside the gene matches. The V gene's germline CDR1 is DFQATT and CDR2 SNEGSKA (reference sequence). This CDR3 comprises 14 residues. The CDR3 nucleotides are TGCAGTGCTAGAGTAGCGGGAGTGATAAATGAGCAGTTCTTC. Translating it yields CSARVAGVINEQFF.

CDR3 sequence: CATSVMFETQYF. CDR3 nucleotide sequence: TGTGCCACCAGTGTTATGTTCGAGACCCAGTACTTC. The chain has TRBV24-1 and TRBJ2-5; the D is unclear. Germline lookup yields CDR1 KGHDR and CDR2 SFDVKD. Trimming shortened V by 5 bases and J by 5 bases, and 8 bases separated the two germline ends. CDR3 length: 12 residues.

This chain joins TRBV3-1 and TRBJ1-2, with 10 bases fitting TRBD1. The CDR3 has 15 residues. The germline CDR1 and CDR2 sequences are LGHDT and YNNKEL (reference sequence). J lost 6 bases, V lost 8 bases, and 12 bases had no gene match. The CDR3 DNA reads as TGTGCCAGCCACGTCGGGACAGGGGTGAAAAATGGCTACACCTTC. Protein sequence: CASHVGTGVKNGYTF.

This clonotype has only a few counts. One end of the junction fails to match germline, which may point to a read error. This chain connects TRBV12-3 or TRBV12-4 to TRBJ1-5; D uncertain. CDR3 length: 12 residues. The CDR3 spells CASTTIGQPQHF. CDR3 in DNA: TGTGCCAGCACAACCATTGGTCAGCCTCAGCATTTT.

In regard to this clonotype: One end of the junction varies from germline; a read error may be responsible. The gene calls are TRBV10-3 and TRBJ2-2; 11 bases fit TRBD1. The CDR3 runs to 15 residues. The germline CDR1 and CDR2 sequences are ENHRY and SYGVKD. CDR3 sequence reads: CAIRRDRGFTGVLFF. The CDR3, as DNA: TGTGCCATCAGAAGGGACAGGGGGTTCACCGGGGTGCTGTTTTTT.

V gene TRBV28 combines with J gene TRBJ2-7; TRBD2 matches at 9 bases. V was pared by 3 bases and J by 0 bases, with 9 bases of the junction left unmatched. This CDR3 is built from 17 residues. CDR1 is MDHEN, CDR2 SYDVKM, per germline. DNA of the CDR3: TGTGCCAGCAGTTTTGGTCTAGCGGGACCCTTCTCCTACGAGCAGTACTTC. Protein product: CASSFGLAGPFSYEQYF.

The chain is built from TRBV20-1 and TRBJ2-5; 9 nucleotides agree with TRBD2. Germline V gives CDR1 DFQATT, CDR2 SNEGSKA (reference sequence). The V and J ends lost 0 bases and 5 bases, in that order; junction bases with no gene match: 7. This CDR3 has 15 amino acids. The CDR3: CSARDLAGLQETQYF. CDR3 coding DNA: TGCAGTGCTAGAGATCTAGCGGGACTCCAGGAGACCCAGTACTTC.

This chain uses TRBV30 with TRBJ1-6, with TRBD1 matching 7 bases. CDR3 length: 12 amino acids. The J segment lost 14 bases and the V segment lost 3 bases, leaving 7 bases of the junction unmatched. Germline CDR1 reads GTSNPN; CDR2 reads SVGIG (reference sequence). CDR3 protein: CAWRGDSQALHF. In DNA, the CDR3 is TGTGCCTGGAGAGGGGACAGCCAGGCCCTCCACTTT.

This clonotype was counted between two and nine times. The CDR3 here is CASSFRTGAGYTF. The CDR3 nucleotides are TGTGCCAGCAGTTTTCGGACAGGGGCTGGCTACACCTTC. This rearrangement joins TRBV27 to TRBJ1-2, with 9 bases aligning to TRBD1. The junction had 3 bases not matched to a gene; V was cut back by 3 bases and J by 7 bases. Germline V gives CDR1 MNHEY, CDR2 SMNVEV (reference sequence). This CDR3 is 13 amino acids long.

The chain uses TRBV12-3 or TRBV12-4 and TRBJ2-1; 10 nucleotides align to TRBD1. Trimming took 4 bases from V and 13 from J; bases not matched to a gene: 4. The CDR3 spans 12 residues. CDR3 nucleotides: TGTGCCAGCAGTTCGACAGGGGGCGATCAGTTCTTC. Translated: CASSSTGGDQFF.